This T cell receptor beta chain is from a study of blood T cell repertoires in COVID-19. Sequenced by immunoSEQ multiplex PCR; TCRdb stores in-frame clones only, minus some. Of approximately 250,000 clones listed, 70% to 90% are singletons. The J segment lost 3 bases and the V segment lost 4 bases, leaving 2 bases of the junction unmatched. Looked up from germline, CDR1 is KGHDR and CDR2 is SFDVKD. The CDR3 spans 14 residues. The chain is built from TRBV24-1 and TRBJ1-5, with 7 bases that match TRBD1. Sequencing was carried out using peripheral blood. The sequence came from a woman in her 70s with COVID-19, enrolled during active disease. In DNA form, the CDR3 reads TGTGCCACCAGTGAGGGACAGAACAATCAGCCCCAGCATTTT. Its translation: CATSEGQNNQPQHF.